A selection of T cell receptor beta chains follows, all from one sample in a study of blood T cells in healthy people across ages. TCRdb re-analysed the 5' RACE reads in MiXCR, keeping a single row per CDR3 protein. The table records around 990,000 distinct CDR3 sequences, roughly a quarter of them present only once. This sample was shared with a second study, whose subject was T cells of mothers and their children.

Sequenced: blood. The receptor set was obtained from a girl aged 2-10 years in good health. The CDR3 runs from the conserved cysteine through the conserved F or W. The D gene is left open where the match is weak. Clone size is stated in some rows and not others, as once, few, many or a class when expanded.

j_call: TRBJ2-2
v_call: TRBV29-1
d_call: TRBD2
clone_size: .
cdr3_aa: CSVSRREAGTGELFF
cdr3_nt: TGCAGCGTTTCCCGGCGGGAGGCCGGGACCGGGGAGCTGTTTTTT

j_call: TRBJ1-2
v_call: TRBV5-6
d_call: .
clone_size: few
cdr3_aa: CASSLRPLSYPNYGYTF
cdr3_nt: TGTGCCAGCAGCTTAAGACCCCTGTCGTATCCTAACTATGGCTACACCTTC

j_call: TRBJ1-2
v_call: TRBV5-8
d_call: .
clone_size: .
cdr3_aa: CASSQDWADADYGYTF
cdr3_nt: TGTGCCAGCAGCCAAGATTGGGCGGATGCGGACTATGGCTACACCTTC

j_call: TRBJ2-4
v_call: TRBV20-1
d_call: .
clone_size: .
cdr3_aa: CSARDPDSGHIQYF
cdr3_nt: TGCAGTGCTAGAGATCCCGACAGTGGGCACATTCAGTACTTC

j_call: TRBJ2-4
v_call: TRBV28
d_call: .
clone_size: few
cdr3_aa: CASSSSTAAKNIQYF
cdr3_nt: TGTGCCAGCAGTTCCTCGACAGCAGCCAAAAACATTCAGTACTTC

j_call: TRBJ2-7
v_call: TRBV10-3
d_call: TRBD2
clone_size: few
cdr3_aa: CAITRTLAMYEQYF
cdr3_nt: TGTGCCATCACCCGGACACTAGCGATGTACGAGCAGTACTTC

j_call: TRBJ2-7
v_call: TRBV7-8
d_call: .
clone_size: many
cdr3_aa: CASSLHQGPSYEQYF
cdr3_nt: TGTGCCAGCAGCCTCCATCAGGGACCCTCCTACGAGCAGTACTTC

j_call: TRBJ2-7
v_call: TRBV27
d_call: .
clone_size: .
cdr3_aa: CASSLKQGSYEQYF
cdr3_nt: TGTGCCAGCAGTTTAAAACAGGGTTCCTACGAGCAGTACTTC

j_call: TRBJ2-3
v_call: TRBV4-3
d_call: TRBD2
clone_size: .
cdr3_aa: CASSLSPPSGGENTQYF
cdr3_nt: TGCGCCAGCAGCCTATCCCCCCCTAGCGGGGGAGAAAATACGCAGTATTTT

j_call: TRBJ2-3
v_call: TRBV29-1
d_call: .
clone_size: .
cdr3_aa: CSVEQGNNQPQYF
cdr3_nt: TGCAGCGTGGAACAGGGTAACAATCAGCCCCAGTATTTT

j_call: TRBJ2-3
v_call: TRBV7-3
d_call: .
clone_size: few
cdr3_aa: CASSSRRSDTQYF
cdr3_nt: TGTGCCAGCAGCTCCCGGAGGTCAGATACGCAGTATTTT

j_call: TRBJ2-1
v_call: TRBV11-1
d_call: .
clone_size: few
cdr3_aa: CASSSWDSLIYNEQFF
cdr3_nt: TGTGCCAGCAGCTCATGGGACTCCCTAATTTACAATGAGCAGTTCTTC

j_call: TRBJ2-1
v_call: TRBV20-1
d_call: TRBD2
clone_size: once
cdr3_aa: CSATGTSDYNEQFF
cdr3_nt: TGCAGTGCTACCGGGACTAGCGACTACAATGAGCAGTTCTTC

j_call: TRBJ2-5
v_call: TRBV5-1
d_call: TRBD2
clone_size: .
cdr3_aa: CASSLGGLAGEETQYF
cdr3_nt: TGCGCCAGCAGCTTGGGGGGACTAGCGGGAGAAGAGACCCAGTACTTC

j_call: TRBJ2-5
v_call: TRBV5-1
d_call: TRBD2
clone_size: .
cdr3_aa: CASSRGTSGGEQYF
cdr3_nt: TGCGCCAGCAGCCGAGGGACTAGCGGGGGTGAGCAGTACTTC

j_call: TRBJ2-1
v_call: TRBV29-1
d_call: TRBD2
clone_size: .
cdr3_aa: CSARGTSGTEQFF
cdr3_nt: TGCAGCGCCCGAGGGACTAGCGGAACCGAGCAGTTCTTC

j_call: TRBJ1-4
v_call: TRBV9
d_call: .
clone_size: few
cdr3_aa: CASSVFLGGNEKLFF
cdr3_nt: TGTGCCAGCAGCGTTTTTCTAGGAGGGAATGAAAAACTGTTTTTT

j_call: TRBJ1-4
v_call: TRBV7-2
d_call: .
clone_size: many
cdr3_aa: CASSLDATNEKLFF
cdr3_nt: TGTGCCAGCAGCTTAGATGCAACTAATGAAAAACTGTTTTTT

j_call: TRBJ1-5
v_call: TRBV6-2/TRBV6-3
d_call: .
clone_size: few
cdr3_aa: CASSYLGDQPQHF
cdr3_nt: TGTGCCAGCAGTTATCTCGGGGACCAGCCCCAGCATTTT

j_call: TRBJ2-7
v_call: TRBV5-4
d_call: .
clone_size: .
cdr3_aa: CASSRAGEGDYEQYF
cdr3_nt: TGTGCCAGCAGCCGAGCAGGGGAAGGAGACTACGAGCAGTACTTC

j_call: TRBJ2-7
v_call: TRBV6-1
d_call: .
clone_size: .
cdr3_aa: CASSEVTGFSYEQYF
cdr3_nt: TGTGCCAGCAGTGAAGTAACGGGGTTCTCCTACGAGCAGTACTTC

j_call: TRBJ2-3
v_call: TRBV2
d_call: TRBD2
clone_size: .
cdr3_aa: CASSPVLAFGRRDTQYF
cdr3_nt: TGTGCCAGCAGTCCGGTACTAGCGTTTGGGCGTCGAGATACGCAGTATTTT